This TCR beta chain was identified in a study of T cells in Graves' hyperthyroidism and ophthalmopathy. Looking at the study overall: The blood sample was taken at first diagnosis, before treatment began.

Over 18 months, lack of ophthalmopathy progression marked Graves' hyperthyroidism as stable. The study excluded patients with uncontrolled infection, other autoimmune disease, pregnancy or lactation. The V gene lost 4 bases and the J gene lost 1 base, with 10 bases spanning the gap. The germline V gene encodes CDR1 LGHNA and CDR2 YNFKEQ. This CDR3 comprises 15 residues. Overall study results and limits: In blood, most of the thyroid clonotypes expanded above 0.001 were also present.

TCR beta CDR3 regions were amplified from RNA transcripts. HTBI primers were the set used in a first-round RT-PCR of the TCR CDR3. MiXCR, applied by TCRdb to the multiplex PCR reads, yields one record per CDR3 protein. The data contain about 400,000 distinct CDR3 sequences, approximately 15% of them singletons. This clonotype has just a few counts. Its antigen is unidentified. The genes are TRBV4-2 and TRBJ2-2; D is unclear. The sequenced material came from blood. This TCR was sampled from a woman in her late teens or twenties with Graves' hyperthyroidism. The CDR3 DNA reads TGTGCCAGCAGCCCCCCCGGCCTGAACACCGGGGAGCTGTTTTTT. Translating it yields CASSPPGLNTGELFF.